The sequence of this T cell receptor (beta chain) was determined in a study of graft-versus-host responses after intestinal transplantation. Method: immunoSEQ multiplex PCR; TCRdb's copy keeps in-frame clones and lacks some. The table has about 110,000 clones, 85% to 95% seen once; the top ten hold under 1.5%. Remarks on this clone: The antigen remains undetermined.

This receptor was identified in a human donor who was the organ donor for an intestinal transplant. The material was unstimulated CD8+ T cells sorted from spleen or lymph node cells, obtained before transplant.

This chain's CDR3 is CASSVGGATEAFF. The CDR3 DNA follows: TGTGCCAGCAGCGTAGGGGGGGCAACTGAAGCTTTCTTT. V gene TRBV9 combines with J gene TRBJ1-1, with TRBD1 as a possible D gene (6 bases). This CDR3 region has 13 residues. V lost 0 bases, J lost 5 bases, and 8 bases lay in between. In germline, CDR1 is SGDLS, CDR2 YYNGEE.